Presented here are 20 T cell receptor beta chains from one specimen sequenced in a study of spatial heterogeneity in lung cancer. Study-wide results and caveats: Higher tumor mutation counts went along with higher counts of expanded intratumoral alpha and beta TCRs.

Stated time point: sample taken at primary tumor resection. TCRdb redid the calling of the 5' RACE reads with MiXCR, one entry per CDR3 protein. The sample records around 100,000 distinct CDR3 sequences, 4.4% being singletons. Their antigens are not known. Sequenced here: lung tumor tissue, sampled at surgery. The source is a male donor with early-stage non-small cell lung cancer.

The chain carries TRBV29-1 and TRBJ2-7, with 8 bases aligning to TRBD1. The length of the CDR3 is 13 residues. V gave up 6 bases and J gave up 4 bases; unmatched junction bases: 8. CDR1 is SQVTM and CDR2 is ANQGSEA in the germline V gene. CDR3 sequence (DNA): TGCAGCGTAACGACAGGGGCCGGGTACGAGCAGTACTTC. It encodes CSVTTGAGYEQYF.

This clonotype turned up a few times. V usage is TRBV15 and J usage is TRBJ2-7; D is undetermined. The germline V and J ends were trimmed by 2 bases and 5 bases, with 13 bases remaining between them. Germline V gene data show CDR1 as LNHNV and CDR2 as YYDKDF (reference sequence). The CDR3 has 14 amino acids. The CDR3: CATSRWMGDHEQYF. CDR3 DNA: TGTGCCACCAGCAGATGGATGGGTGACCACGAGCAGTACTTC.

Comments on this clonotype: Germline is not matched at one junction end, which may reflect a read error. The CDR3, as DNA: TGTGCCAGCAGTTTGCAGGACAGGGCCTATCAGGCCCAGCATTTT. Translating it yields CASSLQDRAYQAQHF. This rearrangement joins TRBV28 to TRBJ1-5; 8 nucleotides match TRBD1. Germline CDR1 reads MDHEN; CDR2 reads SYDVKM. The CDR3 loop spans 15 amino acids.

This clonotype was seen many times. The genes are TRBV24-1 and TRBJ2-1; 7 bases fit TRBD2. With 8 bases clipped from V and 5 bases from J, the junction kept 17 bases outside the gene matches. The CDR3 spans 17 residues. From germline, CDR1 is KGHDR and CDR2 SFDVKD. Here the CDR3 reads CATIQPPTAGPDNEQFF. The DNA of the CDR3 is TGTGCCACCATCCAACCCCCAACAGCGGGACCCGACAATGAGCAGTTCTTC.

At least ten counts were recorded for this clonotype. CDR3 residues: CASSLGLANTGELFF. CDR3 bases: TGTGCCAGCAGCCTGGGGCTAGCGAACACCGGGGAGCTGTTTTTT. This chain uses TRBV7-9 with TRBJ2-2, with D perhaps matching TRBD1 (5 bases). Germline V gene sequence: CDR1 SEHNR, CDR2 FQNEAQ (reference sequence). V shed 5 bases and J shed 0 bases, with 10 bases lying between them. The CDR3 covers 15 residues. The entire variable domain, with the rest obtained from reference TRBV7-9 and TRBJ2-2, is as follows: DTGVSQNPRHKITKRGQNVTFRCDPISEHNRLYWYRQTLGQGPEFLTYFQNEAQLEKSRLLSDRFSAERPKGSFSTLEIQRTEQGDSAMYLCASSLGLANTGELFFGEGSRLTVL.

This clonotype was detected ten times or more. V is TRBV20-1 and J is TRBJ2-1; 15 nucleotides agree with TRBD2. This CDR3 has 14 residues. The J segment lost 15 bases and the V segment lost 6 bases, leaving 12 bases of the junction unmatched. Germline CDR1 and CDR2: DFQATT and SNEGSKA (reference sequence). This CDR3 reads CSARPGLAGGFLFF. The CDR3 bases are TGCAGTGCCCGCCCGGGACTAGCGGGAGGTTTTTTGTTCTTC.

This clonotype came up many times. V is TRBV28 and J is TRBJ1-5; D remains ambiguous. With 3 bases removed from V and 4 bases from J, the gap between germline ends came to 16 bases. Germline CDR1 reads MDHEN; CDR2 reads SYDVKM. The CDR3 totals 16 residues. CDR3 sequence reads: CASSFLAVAPNQPQHF. The CDR3 DNA reads as TGTGCCAGCAGTTTTCTCGCAGTAGCTCCTAATCAGCCCCAGCATTTT. Based on the CDR3 plus reference TRBV28 and TRBJ1-5, the full variable domain is DVKVTQSSRYLVKRTGEKVFLECVQDMDHENMFWYRQDPGLGLRLIYFSYDVKMKEKGDIPEGYSVSREKKERFSLILESASTNQTSMYLCASSFLAVAPNQPQHFGDGTRLSIL.

There are a few counts of this clonotype. This chain joins TRBV5-5 and TRBJ2-1; TRBD2 aligns across 13 bases. CDR3 size: 16 residues. Germline CDR1 SGHKS, CDR2 YYEKEE (reference sequence). The trim removed 4 bases at V and 5 bases at J, leaving 6 bases unmatched. CDR3 coding DNA: TGTGCCAGCAGCACCGGGACTAGCGGGGCCCACAATGAGCAGTTCTTC. Amino acids: CASSTGTSGAHNEQFF.

This chain uses TRBV20-1 with TRBJ2-4; D possibly uses TRBD1 or TRBD2 (5 bases each). From germline, CDR1 is DFQATT and CDR2 SNEGSKA (reference sequence). V lost 1 base and J 0 bases, leaving 31 bases between the germline ends. The CDR3 spans 22 residues. CDR3 bases: TGCAGTGCTAGAGGGGGGAGTAGGGCAGGCTCGAAGGGCCGACTAGCCAAAAACATTCAGTACTTC. Translated: CSARGGSRAGSKGRLAKNIQYF.

This clonotype has a handful of counts. The V gene is TRBV20-1, the J gene TRBJ2-2; 10 bases align to TRBD2. V dropped 4 bases and J dropped 6; count of bases not matched to a gene: 11. CDR3 size: 16 residues. The germline V gene encodes CDR1 DFQATT and CDR2 SNEGSKA (reference sequence). The CDR3, as DNA: TGCAGTGCTACTAGCGGGAGAGAGGGAAGGGCCGGGGAGCTGTTTTTT. Amino acid sequence: CSATSGREGRAGELFF.

This clonotype occurred many times. The gene calls are TRBV5-5 and TRBJ2-5; D not certain. Trimming cost V 0 bases and J 5 bases, with 11 bases left between them. The CDR3 runs 14 residues. Germline lookup yields CDR1 SGHKS and CDR2 YYEKEE (reference sequence). The chain's CDR3 is CASSLEYPGETQYF. In nucleotides, the CDR3 is TGTGCCAGCAGCTTGGAGTATCCTGGGGAGACCCAGTACTTC. The full variable domain, completed using reference TRBV5-5 and TRBJ2-5, is DAGVTQSPTHLIKTRGQQVTLRCSPISGHKSVSWYQQVLGQGPQFIFQYYEKEERGRGNFPDRFSARQFPNYSSELNVNALLLGDSALYLCASSLEYPGETQYFGPGTRLLVL.

This clonotype was observed at least ten times. V is TRBV2 and J is TRBJ2-3; tentatively, D is TRBD1 or TRBD2 (5 bases each). Germline V gene data show CDR1 as SNHLY and CDR2 as FYNNEI. V shed 8 bases and J shed 5 bases, with 17 bases lying between them. The length of the CDR3 is 14 residues. CDR3 nucleotides: TGTGCCAGCGGTCACAGGACTCGTCTAGATACGCAGTATTTT. It is translated as CASGHRTRLDTQYF.

This clonotype has just a few counts. The rearrangement links TRBV5-1 to TRBJ2-7; D possibly matches TRBD1 or TRBD2 (5 bases each). Germline V CDR1 and CDR2: SGHRS, YFSETQ. Trimming stripped 1 base from V and 4 bases from J, with 12 bases between. The CDR3 is 14 residues long. The chain's CDR3 is CASSLNWGGYEQYF. The CDR3 nucleotides read TGCGCCAGCAGCTTGAACTGGGGCGGGTACGAGCAGTACTTC.

This clonotype was observed many times. The chain links TRBV27 to TRBJ2-3; the match to TRBD2 covers 10 bases. The germline gives CDR1 MNHEY, CDR2 SMNVEV (reference sequence). The CDR3 has 15 residues. Unmatched junction bases numbered 6, after V lost 5 bases and J lost 4 bases. The CDR3 spells CASSPLAGRADTQYF. As DNA, the CDR3 is TGTGCCAGCAGTCCACTAGCGGGACGGGCAGATACGCAGTATTTT.

This clonotype was seen at least ten times. The V gene is TRBV9, the J gene TRBJ2-7; D remains unclear. The length of the CDR3 is 14 residues. CDR1 is SGDLS, CDR2 YYNGEE, per germline. The V gene lost 0 bases and the J gene lost 3 bases, with 10 bases spanning the gap. CDR3 DNA sequence: TGTGCCAGCAGCGTAGGCGTCAGCAACTACGAGCAGTACTTC. Amino acids: CASSVGVSNYEQYF.

Ten or more counts support this clonotype. The J gene is TRBJ2-3, the V gene TRBV6-5; 9 positions match TRBD1. The germline V gene encodes CDR1 MNHEY and CDR2 SVGAGI. The CDR3 is 14 amino acids. The V and J ends lost 6 bases and 14 bases, in that order; junction bases with no gene match: 15. CDR3 nucleotides: TGTGCCAGCAGCTCTCCGGGACAGGGCCTCCTTTGGTATTTT. Its translation is CASSSPGQGLLWYF.

Many counts were recorded for this clonotype. This rearrangement joins TRBV5-1 to TRBJ2-1; possible D gene TRBD1, 5 bases. Germline V gene sequence: CDR1 SGHRS, CDR2 YFSETQ. The CDR3 spans 15 residues. The V end was cut by 2 bases, the J end by 5 bases, with 14 bases between. The CDR3 DNA reads as TGCGCCAGCAGCTTACTACAGGAAACGAACAATGAGCAGTTCTTC. It is translated as CASSLLQETNNEQFF.

This clonotype has ten or more counts. The rearrangement links TRBV5-6 to TRBJ1-3; D is uncertain. Germline CDR1 reads SGHDT; CDR2 reads YYEEEE. This CDR3 comprises 15 residues. V lost 4 bases, J lost 0 bases, and 11 bases lay in between. CDR3 bases: TGTGCCAGCAGCACCGGCCGTTTCTCTGGAAACACCATATATTTT. This gives the protein CASSTGRFSGNTIYF.

This clonotype appeared many times. The chain uses TRBV6-1 and TRBJ2-4; D is unclear. This CDR3 is built from 16 residues. V was clipped by 7 bases and J by 0 bases, with 16 bases between them. Germline CDR1 is MNHNS and CDR2 is SASEGT. The CDR3 region is CASTPGRMIAKNIQYF. DNA for the CDR3: TGTGCCAGCACTCCCGGACGGATGATAGCCAAAAACATTCAGTACTTC.

This clonotype was picked up many times. V is TRBV27 and J is TRBJ2-7; the match to TRBD2 covers 10 bases. This CDR3 comprises 15 residues. V shed 7 bases, J shed 2 bases, and the junction held 8 bases outside the gene matches. Germline V gives CDR1 MNHEY, CDR2 SMNVEV (reference sequence). Here the CDR3 reads CASTLAGVGAYEQYF. Here the CDR3 DNA reads TGTGCCAGCACCCTAGCGGGAGTGGGGGCCTACGAGCAGTACTTC.